One and the same sample provided the 27 T cell receptor beta chains below, sequenced in a study of cytomegalovirus exposure and HLA in healthy donors. TCRdb keeps only in-frame clones here, not all; method: immunoSEQ multiplex PCR. The sample carries around 120,000 clones, more than 75% recorded once. The specimen sequenced was PBMCs. The receptors come from a man aged 18-30 years in good health and CMV-seronegative.

The rearrangement uses TRBV2 and TRBJ2-7, with 7 bases matching TRBD1. The junction had 2 bases not matched to a gene; V was cut back by 6 bases and J by 0 bases. Germline V gene data show CDR1 as SNHLY and CDR2 as FYNNEI. The CDR3 has 13 residues. The chain's CDR3 is CASRTGSSYEQYF. Written as DNA, the CDR3 is TGTGCCAGCAGGACAGGGAGCTCCTACGAGCAGTACTTC.

The V gene is TRBV12-5, the J gene TRBJ2-7, with TRBD1 matching 9 bases. The V segment lost 0 bases and the J segment 1 base; nucleotides outside the gene matches: 10. The CDR3 has 18 amino acids. Germline CDR1 is LGHNT and CDR2 is FRNRAP. The chain's CDR3 is CASGLVLGTGKGSYEQYF. The DNA for the CDR3 is TGTGCTAGTGGTTTGGTACTGGGGACAGGGAAGGGGTCCTACGAGCAGTACTTC.

This chain uses TRBV11-2 with TRBJ2-2, with 7 bases fitting TRBD2. V was clipped by 4 bases and J by 6 bases; unmatched bases: 11. Germline lookup yields CDR1 SGHAT and CDR2 FQNNGV. The CDR3 consists of 16 residues. The CDR3 DNA reads TGTGCCAGCAGCTCTGGAGGGGTTACTAGCGCCGGGGAGCTGTTTTTT. Amino acid sequence: CASSSGGVTSAGELFF.

J is TRBJ2-3 and V is TRBV30; D is unresolved. The V end was cut by 4 bases, the J end by 2 bases, with 13 bases between. The germline CDR1 and CDR2 sequences are GTSNPN and SVGIG (reference sequence). The CDR3 sequence is 14 residues long. The CDR3 DNA reads as TGTGCCTGGAAGGTGGAACTATCCACAGATACGCAGTATTTT. Its protein is CAWKVELSTDTQYF.

This chain joins TRBV7-9 and TRBJ2-3, with D possibly matching TRBD2 (6 bases). Trimming pared 8 bases from V and 12 bases from J, leaving 21 bases between. Per germline, CDR1 SEHNR and CDR2 FQNEAQ (reference sequence). This CDR3 has 13 residues. In DNA form, the CDR3 reads TGTGCCAGCTCCCGGATAGAGGGAGGAACACAGTATTTT. Translation: CASSRIEGGTQYF.

V and J are TRBV5-6 and TRBJ1-3, with D hard to call. Trimming removed 6 bases at V and 0 bases at J, with 10 bases between. The CDR3 is 14 amino acids. Germline CDR1 and CDR2: SGHDT and YYEEEE. The CDR3 protein is CASTLGFSGNTIYF. The CDR3 bases are TGTGCCAGCACCCTAGGATTCTCTGGAAACACCATATATTTT.

The chain couples TRBV2 to TRBJ2-5; D is unresolved. Trimming took 6 bases from V and 4 from J, leaving 6 bases between them. Germline V lookup: CDR1 SNHLY, CDR2 FYNNEI. The CDR3 is made up of 11 amino acids. The chain's CDR3 is CASSLSETQYF. For the CDR3, the DNA is TGTGCCAGCAGCCTGTCAGAGACCCAGTACTTC.

Notes on this clone: The junction does not match germline at one end; this may be a read error. The chain uses TRBV7-7 and TRBJ2-1, with D uncertain. Germline V CDR1 and CDR2: SSHAT, FNYEAQ (reference sequence). The CDR3 has 13 amino acids. The CDR3 protein is CASSPLRRNEQFF. As DNA, the CDR3 is TGTGCTAGCAGCCCTCTCCGCCGGAATGAGCAGTTCTTC.

This chain links TRBV5-6 with TRBJ1-1; D gene uncertain. The CDR3 totals 14 residues. V was cut by 5 bases and J by 6 bases, with 17 bases left in between. CDR1 is SGHDT, CDR2 YYEEEE, per germline. DNA of the CDR3: TGTGCCAGCAGGGTATTAGACCTCGGGGCTGAAGCTTTCTTT. Translation gives CASRVLDLGAEAFF.

For this clone: Sequence at one end of the junction differs from germline and may be a read error. The J gene is TRBJ2-7, the V gene TRBV7-9; TRBD2 matches 7 bases. Germline V gives CDR1 SEHNR, CDR2 FQNEAQ (reference sequence). This CDR3 contains 12 residues. The CDR3 is CASSLGGVAPAW. The CDR3 bases are TGTGCCAGCAGCTTGGGGGGGGTAGCGCCCGCCTGG.

J is TRBJ1-2 and V is TRBV25-1, with unresolved D. Germline V gene sequence: CDR1 MGHDK, CDR2 SYGVNS. This CDR3 is built from 11 residues. Trimming took 4 bases from V and 8 from J, leaving 8 bases between them. The CDR3 is CASSGAVGYTF. CDR3 sequence (DNA): TGTGCCAGCAGTGGGGCAGTGGGCTACACCTTC.

There are a few counts of this clone. The V call is TRBV19, the J call TRBJ2-7, with a tentative D call TRBD2 (7 bases). Trimming removed 9 bases from V and 7 bases from J, with 16 bases in between. This CDR3 comprises 12 residues. The germline gives CDR1 LNHDA, CDR2 SQIVND (reference sequence). The CDR3 here is CASSGEAGEQYF. The CDR3 bases are TGTGCCAGCTCAGGGGAAGCGGGGGAGCAGTACTTC.

This sequence joins TRBV19 and TRBJ2-2; 9 bases line up with TRBD2. CDR1 LNHDA and CDR2 SQIVND come from the germline V gene (reference sequence). This CDR3 has 18 amino acids. Unmatched junction bases numbered 16, after V lost 7 bases and J lost 4 bases. For the CDR3, the DNA is TGTGCCAGTAATCAGGGACTAGCAGCTACTCGGGTCACCGGGGAGCTGTTTTTT. This codes for CASNQGLAATRVTGELFF. Full variable domain (rest looked up from reference TRBV19 and TRBJ2-2): DGGITQSPKYLFRKEGQNVTLSCEQNLNHDAMYWYRQDPGQGLRLIYYSQIVNDFQKGDIAEGYSVSREKKESFPLTVTSAQKNPTAFYLCASNQGLAATRVTGELFFGEGSRLTVL.

This clone was picked up a small number of times. The chain joins TRBV30 to TRBJ1-2; weak D call: TRBD1 (6 bases). The CDR3 length is 13 residues. V was trimmed by 0 bases and J by 4 bases, leaving 9 bases between them. Germline CDR1 is GTSNPN and CDR2 is SVGIG (reference sequence). CDR3: CAWSVQGLYGYTF. DNA of the CDR3: TGTGCCTGGAGTGTACAGGGCCTCTATGGCTACACCTTC.

This chain connects TRBV7-9 to TRBJ2-3, with 8 bases lining up with TRBD2. Trimming cost V 1 base and J 4 bases; bases outside gene matches: 13. The CDR3 has 18 amino acids. CDR1 and CDR2 (germline): SEHNR, FQNEAQ (reference sequence). The CDR3 bases are TGTGCCAGCAGCTTAGGCGGCGGGGGGACTCCCCGCGCAGATACGCAGTATTTT. Protein product: CASSLGGGGTPRADTQYF.

The chain has TRBV28 and TRBJ1-1; D possibly corresponds to TRBD1 (5 bases). There are 15 residues in the CDR3. V was pared by 6 bases and J by 1 base, with 15 bases between. Germline values: CDR1 MDHEN, CDR2 SYDVKM. The chain's CDR3 is CASSKLGQGNTEAFF. The CDR3 nucleotides are TGTGCCAGCAGCAAGCTAGGGCAGGGGAACACTGAAGCTTTCTTT.

The chain combines TRBV6-1 with TRBJ2-5, with 8 bases identical to TRBD1. Germline CDR1 and CDR2: MNHNS and SASEGT. The CDR3 loop spans 15 amino acids. V trimming: 6 bases; J trimming: 2 bases; junction bases outside the gene matches: 8. The CDR3 nucleotides are TGTGCCAGCAGGCACGGCGGGACAGGACAAGAGACCCAGTACTTC. Its translation: CASRHGGTGQETQYF.

The chain is built from TRBV12-5 and TRBJ2-3; 8 nucleotides align to TRBD2. J gave up 0 bases and V 0 bases, and 8 bases lay outside the gene matches. The CDR3 length is 18 residues. Germline values: CDR1 LGHNT, CDR2 FRNRAP. Here the CDR3 reads CASGLVFGPSGSTDTQYF. CDR3 coding DNA: TGTGCTAGTGGTTTGGTATTCGGGCCTAGCGGGAGCACAGATACGCAGTATTTT.

V gene TRBV6-5 combines with J gene TRBJ1-2; D is unclear. V was shortened by 9 bases and J by 7 bases, with 15 bases between the two germline ends. Germline-derived CDR1 and CDR2 are MNHEY and SVGAGI. There are 12 residues in the CDR3. The CDR3 nucleotides are TGTGCCAGTATCATTGGAGGCTTTGGCTACACCTTC. Translated: CASIIGGFGYTF.

V gene TRBV7-8 combines with J gene TRBJ2-7; no definite D call. CDR3 length: 12 amino acids. Germline V gives CDR1 SGHVS, CDR2 FQNEAQ. V lost 2 bases and J lost 5, with 7 bases in between. CDR3 sequence: CASSLLGDEQYF. The CDR3 DNA reads TGTGCCAGCAGCTTATTGGGCGACGAGCAGTACTTC.

This sequence joins TRBV5-1 and TRBJ2-2; TRBD2 agrees at 8 bases. V gave up 3 bases and J gave up 6 bases; unmatched junction bases: 19. The length of the CDR3 is 19 residues. Germline values: CDR1 SGHRS, CDR2 YFSETQ. The CDR3 DNA reads as TGCGCCAGCAGCTCCCCAGAGAAAGCGGGAGCGGGTTTGTCCGGGGAGCTGTTTTTT. Translation gives CASSSPEKAGAGLSGELFF.

This clone came up once. The gene calls are TRBV6-1 and TRBJ2-7; D gene unclear. Germline loops: CDR1 MNHNS, CDR2 SASEGT. Trimming cost V 4 bases and J 6 bases, with 10 bases left between them. The CDR3 runs to 12 residues. In DNA, the CDR3 is TGTGCCAGCAGTGGGCCCCCTCTCGAGCAGTACTTC. It codes for CASSGPPLEQYF.

The chain recombines TRBV27 with TRBJ2-6; 8 bases are shared with TRBD2. Trimming cost V 5 bases and J 0 bases; bases outside gene matches: 3. This CDR3 has 16 residues. The V gene's germline CDR1 is MNHEY and CDR2 SMNVEV (reference sequence). The CDR3 DNA reads as TGTGCCAGCAGTCTGGGGACTAGCTCTGGGGCCAACGTCCTGACTTTC. This gives the protein CASSLGTSSGANVLTF.

The genes are TRBV2 and TRBJ1-4; possibly TRBD1 for D (6 bases). V gave up 5 bases and J gave up 5 bases, with 15 bases separating them. The CDR3 contains 15 residues. The germline CDR1 and CDR2 sequences are SNHLY and FYNNEI. The DNA of the CDR3 is TGTGCCAGCAGTAACCTACAGGGAAAGAATGAAAAACTGTTTTTT. It encodes CASSNLQGKNEKLFF.

The chain is built from TRBV6-6 and TRBJ2-7, with TRBD2 matching over 8 bases. The CDR3 covers 14 residues. Germline-derived CDR1 and CDR2 are MNHNY and SVGAGI (reference sequence). Trimming removed 6 bases from V and 10 bases from J; junction bases left unmatched: 14. Written as DNA, the CDR3 is TGTGCCAGCAGCTACGGGGGGGGACGGTCCGAACAGTACTTC. Translation: CASSYGGGRSEQYF.

The V and J genes are TRBV27 and TRBJ2-1; 13 bases fit TRBD2. This CDR3 region has 16 residues. The junction had 3 bases not matched to a gene; V was cut back by 2 bases and J by 5 bases. Germline lookup yields CDR1 MNHEY and CDR2 SMNVEV (reference sequence). The CDR3 is CASSLRTSGRNNEQFF. As DNA, the CDR3 is TGTGCCAGCAGTTTAAGGACTAGCGGGAGAAACAATGAGCAGTTCTTC.

The chain is built from TRBV30 and TRBJ2-3, with 9 positions matching TRBD1. The trim removed 3 bases at V and 0 bases at J, leaving 4 bases unmatched. The length of the CDR3 is 15 residues. From germline, CDR1 is GTSNPN and CDR2 SVGIG (reference sequence). CDR3 DNA: TGTGCCTGGAGCTCGGGGACAGGGAGCACAGATACGCAGTATTTT. This sequence encodes CAWSSGTGSTDTQYF.